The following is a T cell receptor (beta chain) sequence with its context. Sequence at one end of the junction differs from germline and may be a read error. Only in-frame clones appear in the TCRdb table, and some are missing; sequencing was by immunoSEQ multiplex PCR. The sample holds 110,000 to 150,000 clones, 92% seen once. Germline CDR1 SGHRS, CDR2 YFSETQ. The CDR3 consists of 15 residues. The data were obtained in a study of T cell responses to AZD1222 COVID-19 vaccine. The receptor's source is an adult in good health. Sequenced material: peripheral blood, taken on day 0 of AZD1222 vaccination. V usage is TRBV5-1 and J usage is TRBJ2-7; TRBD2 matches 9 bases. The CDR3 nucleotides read TGCGCCAGCAGCCTAGGACTAGCGCTCTCCAACGAGCAGTACTTC. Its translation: CASSLGLALSNEQYF. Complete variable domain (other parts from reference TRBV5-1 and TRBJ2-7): KAGVTQTPRYLIKTRGQQVTLSCSPISGHRSVSWYQQTPGQGLQFLFEYFSETQRNKGNFPGRFSGRQFSNSRSEMNVSTLELGDSALYLCASSLGLALSNEQYFGPGTRLTVT.